The present entry profiles one T cell receptor beta chain with its context. The CDR3 spans 16 residues. The ends lost 8 bases at V and 4 bases at J; junction bases unmatched: 8. Per germline, CDR1 KGHDR and CDR2 SFDVKD. TCRdb reprocessed the 5' RACE reads via MiXCR and lists one record per CDR3 protein. The table shows almost 600,000 distinct CDR3 sequences, with roughly 14% occurring only once. This entry belongs to a study of T cells after yellow fever vaccination. Study-wide background: Researchers used SMART-Seq v4 Ultra Low Input to prepare fractions that had low cell numbers.

This clonotype was sampled from a man aged 25 to 45 who received the YFV17D yellow fever vaccine. The sequencing used PBMCs, collected on the day of the yellow fever booster vaccination. The chain couples TRBV24-1 to TRBJ2-6; TRBD1 agrees at 9 bases. The CDR3 DNA follows: TGTGCCACCATGGCCCGGACAGGGGCAGGGGCCAACGTCCTGACTTTC. It translates to CATMARTGAGANVLTF.